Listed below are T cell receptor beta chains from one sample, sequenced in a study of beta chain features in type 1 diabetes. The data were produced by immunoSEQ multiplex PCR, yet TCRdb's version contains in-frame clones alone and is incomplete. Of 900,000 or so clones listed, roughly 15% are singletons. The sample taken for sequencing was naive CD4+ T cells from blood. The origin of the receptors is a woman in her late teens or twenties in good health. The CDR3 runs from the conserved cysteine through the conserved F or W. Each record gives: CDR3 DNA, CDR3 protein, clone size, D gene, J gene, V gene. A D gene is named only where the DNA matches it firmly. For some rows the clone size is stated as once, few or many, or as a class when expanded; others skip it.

TGTGCCGGAGGGACAGGGTTAAAGGTGCAGTACTTC | CAGGTGLKVQYF | few | TRBD1 | TRBJ2-7 | TRBV28
TGCAGCGCAGGACAGGGACGTACCGGGGAGCTGTTTTTT | CSAGQGRTGELFF | . | TRBD1 | TRBJ2-2 | TRBV29-1
TGCGCCAGCAGCCGTGGACTAGCGGGAGGCGGTGGAGAGACCCAGTACTTC | CASSRGLAGGGGETQYF | few | TRBD2 | TRBJ2-5 | TRBV4-3
TGTGCCACCAGCAGTGACTGGACTAGCGGGGAGGGTAATACCGGGGAGCTGTTTTTT | CATSSDWTSGEGNTGELFF | . | TRBD2 | TRBJ2-2 | TRBV15
TGCGCCAGCAGCCAAGAATGGGTACTAGCGGGAGGGAAAGAGCAGTACTTC | CASSQEWVLAGGKEQYF | few | TRBD2 | TRBJ2-7 | TRBV4-3
TGTGCCACTCGGGACAGGGGTCAAGAGACCCAGTACTTC | CATRDRGQETQYF | few | TRBD1 | TRBJ2-5 | TRBV2
TGTGCCAGCAGTTTAAGACTGGGGAGCTCCTACAATGAGCAGTTCTTC | CASSLRLGSSYNEQFF | . | . | TRBJ2-1 | TRBV28
TGTGCCAGCAGCTTAGCCCAACTAGTGACTGAGCAGTTCTTC | CASSLAQLVTEQFF | . | . | TRBJ2-1 | TRBV7-9
TGTGCCAGCAGCCGAATAAGGGACAGCCGGCGTGGCTACACCTTC | CASSRIRDSRRGYTF | few | TRBD1 | TRBJ1-2 | TRBV11-2
TGTGCCAGCAGACGCCAAGAGACCCAGTACTTC | CASRRQETQYF | . | . | TRBJ2-5 | TRBV11-1
TGTGCCAGCAGTTTGCGGGAAGGAGATACGCAGTATTTT | CASSLREGDTQYF | few | . | TRBJ2-3 | TRBV27
TGTGCCAGCTCACCTTTTCGGGAGGGCTTCGATGAGCAGTTCTTC | CASSPFREGFDEQFF | few | TRBD2 | TRBJ2-1 | TRBV18
TGTGCCAGCACCTTGGCGGGGGGAACCGGGGAGCTGTTTTTT | CASTLAGGTGELFF | few | TRBD2 | TRBJ2-2 | TRBV7-9
TGTGCCAGCAGTTACGGGGGCTGGCAGTTCTTC | CASSYGGWQFF | . | . | TRBJ2-1 | TRBV6-6
TGTGCCAGCACCCCCTGGAGGGCCAACAATGAGCAGTTCTTC | CASTPWRANNEQFF | . | . | TRBJ2-1 | TRBV5-6
TGTGCCAGCAGTTACGGAGAATGGGATACGCAGTATTTT | CASSYGEWDTQYF | few | . | TRBJ2-3 | TRBV6-5